This TCR beta chain appears in the sequencing data of a study of OX40 agonist ivuxolimab in advanced cancers. About the research overall: The group had a mean age of roughly 56 years, ranged from about 20 to 79, and was 80% to 85% male. The study's findings and limits: Researchers did not establish what antigens the expanded peripheral T cells target. With doses of 0.1 to 3.0 mg/kg, CD4+ and CD8+ blood T cells had undergone clonal expansion by week 6.

This clone was detected once. Its antigen is not identified. Method: immunoSEQ multiplex PCR; TCRdb's copy keeps in-frame clones and lacks some. The sample has about 140,000 clones; around 93% are singletons. CDR1 and CDR2 from the germline V gene are SGDLS and YYNGEE. Trimming removed 1 base at V and 8 bases at J, with 15 bases between. The CDR3 length is 15 residues. This TCR came from an adult with an advanced solid tumor such as melanoma, head and neck, liver or kidney cancer. Source: CD4+ or CD8+ T cells sorted from blood, taken in a trial of the OX40 agonist ivuxolimab. This chain connects TRBV9 to TRBJ1-4, with TRBD1 as a possible D gene (5 bases). The CDR3 region has the DNA TGTGCCAGCAGCGTATTGGGAGGGGTAGAAGAAAAACTGTTTTTT. Its protein is CASSVLGGVEEKLFF.